The 28 T cell receptor beta chains in this list originate from one sample, sequenced in a study of radiotherapy plus CTLA-4 blockade in lung cancer. Produced via immunoSEQ multiplex PCR; TCRdb's table is partial and in-frame only. The repertoire consists of around 59,000 clones, with over 70% occurring once and the leading ten covering 3.5% to 4.5%. Sequenced here: peripheral blood, sampled from a patient treated with radiotherapy plus ipilimumab. The receptors were sampled from a human donor with non-small cell lung cancer who had a partial response to radiotherapy plus ipilimumab.

The chain uses TRBV14 and TRBJ2-1; D might be TRBD2 (7 bases). The CDR3 loop spans 16 amino acids. The ends were cut back, 4 bases at V and 2 bases at J, with 15 bases in the middle. Germline assignment: CDR1 SGHDN and CDR2 FVKESK. CDR3 nucleotide sequence: TGTGCCAGCAGCCCCTGGGGGGGCCAAGCCTACAATGAGCAGTTCTTC. It codes for CASSPWGGQAYNEQFF.

The chain couples TRBV4-2 to TRBJ2-2, with 12 positions matching TRBD2. This CDR3 comprises 18 residues. V lost 0 bases to trimming and J lost 1 base; unmatched junction nucleotides: 3. In germline, CDR1 is LGHNA, CDR2 YNFKEQ. CDR3 loop: CASSQDLLAGGNTGELFF. CDR3 coding DNA: TGTGCCAGCAGCCAAGATCTACTAGCGGGGGGGAACACCGGGGAGCTGTTTTTT.

This clone was seen a handful of times. Here the CDR3 DNA reads TGCAGCGCCACGACAGGGCCCGGCTACACCTTC. Its translation is CSATTGPGYTF. This chain connects TRBV29-1 to TRBJ1-2; 7 bases fit TRBD1. Germline-derived CDR1 and CDR2 are SQVTM and ANQGSEA. This CDR3 has 11 amino acids. V lost 7 bases and J lost 8; bases outside the gene matches: 7.

CDR3 in DNA: TGTGCCATCAGTGAGGTACAGGGGGATCGCATTGGAAACACCATATATTTT. Amino acids: CAISEVQGDRIGNTIYF. The V gene is TRBV10-3, the J gene TRBJ1-3; 8 bases agree with TRBD1. Germline V gene sequence: CDR1 ENHRY, CDR2 SYGVKD. Trimming cost V 2 bases and J 3 bases; bases outside gene matches: 9. The CDR3 consists of 17 residues.

The chain employs TRBV18 and TRBJ2-5; D uncertain. Germline loops: CDR1 KGHSH, CDR2 LQKENI. Trimming removed 4 bases from V and 7 bases from J, with 13 bases in between. This CDR3 contains 13 residues. CDR3 loop: CASSRSVSTTQYF. CDR3 nucleotides: TGTGCCAGCTCACGTTCGGTGTCCACGACCCAGTACTTC. Full variable domain (outside the CDR3, taken from reference TRBV18 and TRBJ2-5): NAGVMQNPRHLVRRRGQEARLRCSPMKGHSHVYWYRQLPEEGLKFMVYLQKENIIDESGMPKERFSAEFPKEGPSILRIQQVVRGDSAAYFCASSRSVSTTQYFGPGTRLLVL.

The chain is built from TRBV7-8 and TRBJ2-1; no reliable D call. The V end lost 0 bases, the J end lost 2 bases, and 8 bases lay between the germline ends. Germline CDR1 is SGHVS and CDR2 is FQNEAQ. The CDR3 loop spans 15 amino acids. DNA of the CDR3: TGTGCCAGCAGCTTAGCGAGCGTTCCCTACAATGAGCAGTTCTTC. Protein sequence: CASSLASVPYNEQFF.

V gene TRBV9 combines with J gene TRBJ1-2, with a weak D call TRBD1 (5 bases). V was trimmed by 0 bases and J by 3 bases, leaving 12 bases between them. There are 15 residues in the CDR3. CDR1 is SGDLS and CDR2 is YYNGEE in the germline V gene. The CDR3 nucleotides are TGTGCCAGCAGCGTAGGGGAGGGGCTACACTATGGCTACACCTTC. It yields the protein CASSVGEGLHYGYTF.

The chain has TRBV29-1 and TRBJ2-7; a possible D gene is TRBD1 (5 bases). CDR1 and CDR2 (germline): SQVTM, ANQGSEA. The CDR3 has 12 residues. V was pared by 4 bases and J by 0 bases, with 7 bases between. Here the CDR3 DNA reads TGCAGCGTTGGTGACAGCTCCTACGAGCAGTACTTC. Its translation is CSVGDSSYEQYF.

This chain connects TRBV7-9 to TRBJ1-2; 7 positions match TRBD1. Unmatched junction bases numbered 10, after V lost 5 bases and J lost 1 base. Germline CDR1 is SEHNR and CDR2 is FQNEAQ (reference sequence). There are 16 residues in the CDR3. The CDR3 protein is CASSPGQVALNYGYTF. The CDR3 DNA is TGTGCCAGCAGCCCAGGACAGGTCGCCCTTAACTATGGCTACACCTTC.

This clone turned up a few times. This chain joins TRBV4-3 and TRBJ2-2; the match to TRBD1 covers 11 bases. CDR1 and CDR2 (germline): LGHNA, YSLEER. V was pared by 4 bases and J by 7 bases, with 8 bases of the junction left unmatched. This CDR3 has 16 amino acids. The CDR3 sequence is CASSLSRTGGFGELFF. DNA of the CDR3: TGCGCCAGCAGCCTAAGCAGGACAGGGGGCTTCGGGGAGCTGTTTTTT.

V gene TRBV7-9 combines with J gene TRBJ2-2; the D gene is possibly TRBD1 (7 bases). The V end lost 5 bases, the J end lost 3 bases, and 22 bases lay between the germline ends. The CDR3 contains 18 residues. Per the germline V gene, CDR1 is SEHNR and CDR2 is FQNEAQ (reference sequence). The CDR3 DNA is TGTGCCAGCAGCCCAAGTAGGCGGGACAGAAGATACACCGGGGAGCTGTTTTTT. Protein: CASSPSRRDRRYTGELFF.

V is TRBV2 and J is TRBJ2-6; 7 bases align to TRBD1. CDR3 length equals 11 residues. V shed 5 bases and J 15 bases; nucleotides not matched to a gene: 4. CDR1 and CDR2 from the germline V gene are SNHLY and FYNNEI. The CDR3 reads CASSPDRALTF. CDR3 DNA sequence: TGTGCCAGCAGTCCCGACAGGGCCCTGACTTTC. The entire variable domain, with the rest obtained from reference TRBV2 and TRBJ2-6, is as follows: EPEVTQTPSHQVTQMGQEVILRCVPISNHLYFYWYRQILGQKVEFLVSFYNNEISEKSEIFDDQFSVERPDGSNFTLKIRSTKLEDSAMYFCASSPDRALTFGAGSRLTVL.

This chain joins TRBV10-2 and TRBJ2-5; the match to TRBD2 covers 13 bases. V was pared by 6 bases and J by 2 bases, with 9 bases of the junction left unmatched. The CDR3 has 17 residues. Germline V lookup: CDR1 WSHSY, CDR2 SAAADI. The CDR3 protein is CASSRETSGGYQETQYF. CDR3 nucleotides: TGCGCCAGCAGCCGGGAGACTAGCGGGGGGTATCAAGAGACCCAGTACTTC.

V and J are TRBV7-3 and TRBJ2-3; TRBD2 matches 10 bases. CDR1 and CDR2 (germline): SGHTA, FQGTGA. The CDR3 loop spans 18 amino acids. The V segment lost 2 bases and the J segment 0 bases; nucleotides outside the gene matches: 8. DNA for the CDR3: TGTGCCAGCAGCTTAGGCACTAGCGGGGCCATTAGCACAGATACGCAGTATTTT. Translated: CASSLGTSGAISTDTQYF.

The chain recombines TRBV25-1 with TRBJ1-1; D gene ambiguous. CDR1 and CDR2 from the germline V gene are MGHDK and SYGVNS. The CDR3 is made up of 12 amino acids. V gave up 7 bases and J gave up 5 bases, with 11 bases separating them. The CDR3 region has the DNA TGTGCCAGCACCCTTACTGGTACTGAAGCTTTCTTT. This translates into CASTLTGTEAFF.

The chain couples TRBV6-5 to TRBJ1-1; TRBD1 matches 7 bases. The length of the CDR3 is 15 residues. J lost 4 bases, V lost 0 bases, and 5 bases had no gene match. Per the germline V gene, CDR1 is MNHEY and CDR2 is SVGAGI. CDR3: CASSYSVGTVTEAFF. The DNA for the CDR3 is TGTGCCAGCAGTTACTCGGTTGGGACAGTCACTGAAGCTTTCTTT.

The gene calls are TRBV6-6 and TRBJ1-6; 7 bases are shared with TRBD1. From germline, CDR1 is MNHNY and CDR2 SVGAGI (reference sequence). The V segment lost 2 bases and the J segment 10 bases; nucleotides outside the gene matches: 2. The CDR3 spans 13 residues. DNA for the CDR3: TGTGCCAGCAGTTACCAGGGGGGATCACCCCTCCACTTT. Translated: CASSYQGGSPLHF.

The rearrangement links TRBV7-9 to TRBJ1-4, with no clear D. The CDR3 has 15 amino acids. Germline values: CDR1 SEHNR, CDR2 FQNEAQ (reference sequence). Trimming left V 2 bases short and J 3 bases short, with 10 bases between. The CDR3 loop is CASSLTGSPNEKLFF. DNA of the CDR3: TGTGCCAGCAGCTTAACGGGGTCCCCTAATGAAAAACTGTTTTTT.

CDR3 region: CASSLGAGEQYF. The CDR3 bases are TGTGCCAGCAGCTTAGGTGCGGGCGAGCAGTACTTC. J is TRBJ2-7 and V is TRBV11-2, with D possibly matching TRBD2 (5 bases). This CDR3 spans 12 amino acids. Trimming removed 1 base from V and 6 bases from J, with 7 bases in between. Germline CDR1 SGHAT, CDR2 FQNNGV.

The V gene is TRBV7-8, the J gene TRBJ1-5, with 8 bases lining up with TRBD1. Unmatched junction bases numbered 7, after V lost 3 bases and J lost 3 bases. In germline, CDR1 is SGHVS, CDR2 FQNEAQ. There are 16 residues in the CDR3. CDR3 region: CASSFSGQGYNQPQHF. Written as DNA, the CDR3 is TGTGCCAGCAGCTTTAGTGGACAGGGCTACAATCAGCCCCAGCATTTT.

V usage is TRBV7-2 and J usage is TRBJ1-4; TRBD1 aligns across 7 bases. V lost 5 bases and J lost 2; bases outside the gene matches: 5. The V gene's germline CDR1 is SGHTA and CDR2 FQGNSA. The CDR3 runs 15 residues. The CDR3 is CASSRGGQTNEKLFF. The CDR3 nucleotides are TGTGCCAGCAGCCGGGGGGGACAGACTAATGAAAAACTGTTTTTT.

The CDR3 nucleotides are TGTGCCAGTAGGGGTGGGACAGTCTCCTACAATGAGCAGTTCTTC. This encodes CASRGGTVSYNEQFF. The V and J genes are TRBV19 and TRBJ2-1; 7 positions match TRBD1. In germline, CDR1 is LNHDA, CDR2 SQIVND (reference sequence). Trimming took 6 bases from V and 0 from J; bases not matched to a gene: 5. This CDR3 region has 15 residues.

The J gene is TRBJ2-2, the V gene TRBV30; 13 bases are a match to TRBD2. Germline CDR1 and CDR2: GTSNPN and SVGIG (reference sequence). The V gene end was trimmed by 4 bases and the J gene end by 0 bases; junction bases not matched to a gene: 2. The CDR3 consists of 16 residues. This chain's CDR3 is CAWMTSGGPNTGELFF. The CDR3 DNA follows: TGTGCCTGGATGACTAGCGGGGGGCCGAACACCGGGGAGCTGTTTTTT. Complete variable domain (other parts from reference TRBV30 and TRBJ2-2): SQTIHQWPATLVQPVGSPLSLECTVEGTSNPNLYWYRQAAGRGLQLLFYSVGIGQISSEVPQNLSASRPQDRQFILSSKKLLLSDSGFYLCAWMTSGGPNTGELFFGEGSRLTVL.

The chain uses TRBV4-3 and TRBJ2-1; D might be TRBD2 (5 bases). Between the trimmed V and J ends, which lost 1 base and 0 bases, there was a span of 10 bases. The CDR3 is made up of 16 amino acids. Germline assignment: CDR1 LGHNA and CDR2 YSLEER. CDR3: CASSQGTFSSYNEQFF. The CDR3 nucleotides read TGCGCCAGCAGCCAAGGGACTTTTAGCTCCTACAATGAGCAGTTCTTC.

The J gene is TRBJ1-5, the V gene TRBV27; possibly TRBD1 for D (6 bases). The V and J ends lost 6 bases and 7 bases respectively, with 13 bases between them. The V gene's germline CDR1 is MNHEY and CDR2 SMNVEV (reference sequence). The CDR3 covers 13 residues. CDR3 in DNA: TGTGCCAGCAGCCTCGGACAGAAACAGCCCCAGCATTTT. The encoded protein is CASSLGQKQPQHF.

Only a few counts were recorded for this clone. The rearrangement joins TRBV5-4 to TRBJ2-2, with D possibly TRBD1 on 5 matching bases. V lost 4 bases and J lost 3, with 13 bases in between. This CDR3 comprises 15 residues. Germline CDR1 and CDR2: SGHNT and YYREEE (reference sequence). DNA of the CDR3: TGTGCCAGCAGCCCAAGTGTGGGGCACACCGGGGAGCTGTTTTTT. Translation gives CASSPSVGHTGELFF.

The J gene is TRBJ1-1, the V gene TRBV9; the D gene is possibly TRBD1 (5 bases). In germline, CDR1 is SGDLS, CDR2 YYNGEE. V was pared by 4 bases and J by 6 bases, with 16 bases between. The CDR3 is made up of 14 amino acids. The CDR3 coding sequence is TGTGCCAGCAGCCCGTTGGGGGGAATTGCTGAAGCTTTCTTT. This encodes CASSPLGGIAEAFF. The entire variable domain, with the rest obtained from reference TRBV9 and TRBJ1-1, is as follows: DSGVTQTPKHLITATGQRVTLRCSPRSGDLSVYWYQQSLDQGLQFLIQYYNGEERAKGNILERFSAQQFPDLHSELNLSSLELGDSALYFCASSPLGGIAEAFFGQGTRLTVV.

The CDR3 protein is CASSPGQGATYNEQFF. Here the CDR3 DNA reads TGTGCCAGCAGTCCTGGACAGGGGGCCACCTACAATGAGCAGTTCTTC. The J gene is TRBJ2-1, the V gene TRBV7-3; 11 bases map to TRBD1. Germline lookup yields CDR1 SGHTA and CDR2 FQGTGA. The junction had 6 bases not matched to a gene; V was cut back by 6 bases and J by 2 bases. CDR3 length: 16 amino acids. Full variable domain (rest looked up from reference TRBV7-3 and TRBJ2-1): GAGVSQTPSNKVTEKGKYVELRCDPISGHTALYWYRQSLGQGPEFLIYFQGTGAADDSGLPNDRFFAVRPEGSVSTLKIQRTERGDSAVYLCASSPGQGATYNEQFFGPGTRLTVL.